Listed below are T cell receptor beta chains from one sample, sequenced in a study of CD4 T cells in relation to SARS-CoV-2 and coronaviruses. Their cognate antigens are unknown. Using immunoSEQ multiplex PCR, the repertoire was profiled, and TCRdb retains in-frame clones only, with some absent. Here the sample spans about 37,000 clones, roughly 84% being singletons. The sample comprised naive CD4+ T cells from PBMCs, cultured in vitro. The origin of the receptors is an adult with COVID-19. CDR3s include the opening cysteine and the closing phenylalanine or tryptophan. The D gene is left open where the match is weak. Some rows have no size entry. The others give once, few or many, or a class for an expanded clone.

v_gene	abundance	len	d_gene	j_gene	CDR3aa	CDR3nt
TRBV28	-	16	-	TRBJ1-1	CASSLMGRGPGTEAFF	TGTGCCAGCAGCCTAATGGGCCGGGGCCCCGGCACTGAAGCTTTCTTT
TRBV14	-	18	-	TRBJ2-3	CASSQEGALPNTLDTQYF	TGTGCCAGCAGCCAAGAAGGGGCCCTCCCCAATACGTTGGATACGCAGTATTTT
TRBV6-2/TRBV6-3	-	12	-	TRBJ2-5	CASSSVQETQYF	TGTGCCAGCAGTTCCGTCCAAGAGACCCAGTACTTC
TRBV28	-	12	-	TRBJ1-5	CASSFSNQPQHF	TGTGCCAGCAGTTTCAGCAATCAGCCCCAGCATTTT
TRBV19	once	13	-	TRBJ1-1	CASSIDLNTEAFF	TGTGCCAGTAGTATAGATTTGAACACTGAAGCTTTCTTT
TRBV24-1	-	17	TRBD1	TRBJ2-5	CATSDLGGQGKQETQYF	TGTGCCACCAGTGATTTGGGGGGACAGGGAAAACAAGAGACCCAGTACTTC
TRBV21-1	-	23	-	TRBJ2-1	CASSKATHSGFDRDRGLYNEQFF	TGTGCCAGCAGCAAAGCGACTCATTCAGGTTTCGATAGAGACAGGGGTCTCTACAATGAGCAGTTCTTC
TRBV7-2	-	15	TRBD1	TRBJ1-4	CASSGSTGFNEKLFF	TGTGCCAGCAGCGGGTCGACAGGGTTTAATGAAAAACTGTTTTTT
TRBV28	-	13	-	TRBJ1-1	CASSFSGTSEAFF	TGTGCCAGCAGTTTTTCGGGGACTTCTGAAGCTTTCTTT
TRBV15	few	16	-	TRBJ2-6	CATSRDRASGANVLTF	TGTGCCACCAGCAGAGATCGCGCCTCTGGGGCCAACGTCCTGACTTTC
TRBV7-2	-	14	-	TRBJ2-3	CASSLAGATDTQYF	TGTGCCAGCAGCTTAGCGGGAGCCACAGATACGCAGTATTTT
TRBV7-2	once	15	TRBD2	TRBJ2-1	CASSLGAGSYNEQFF	TGTGCCAGCAGTTTGGGAGCGGGATCCTACAATGAGCAGTTCTTC
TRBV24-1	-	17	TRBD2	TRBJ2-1	CATSDSSLGAGVNEQFF	TGTGCCACCAGTGACTCCAGTCTAGGGGCGGGAGTCAATGAGCAGTTCTTC
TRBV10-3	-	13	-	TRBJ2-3	CAISGPQWDTQYF	TGTGCCATCAGTGGGCCCCAGTGGGATACGCAGTATTTT
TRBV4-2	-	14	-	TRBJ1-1	CASSQDRQVTEAFF	TGTGCCAGCAGCCAAGATCGGCAGGTCACTGAAGCTTTCTTT
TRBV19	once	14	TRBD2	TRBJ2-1	CASSSPGLAGEQFF	TGTGCCAGTAGTTCCCCGGGACTAGCGGGAGAGCAGTTCTTC
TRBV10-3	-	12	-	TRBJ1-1	CAIRGSNTEAFF	TGTGCCATCAGGGGGAGCAACACTGAAGCTTTCTTT
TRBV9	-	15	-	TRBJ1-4	CASSDGDGSNEKLFF	TGTGCCAGCAGCGATGGGGACGGATCTAATGAAAAACTGTTTTTT
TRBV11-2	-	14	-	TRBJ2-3	CASSSTNQGHTQYF	TGTGCCAGCAGCAGTACAAATCAGGGACATACGCAGTATTTT
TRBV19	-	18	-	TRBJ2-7	CASSPRTNYRAVSYEQYF	TGTGCCAGTAGTCCACGAACTAATTATCGGGCAGTCTCCTACGAGCAGTACTTC
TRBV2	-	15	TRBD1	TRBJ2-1	CASTVWQGAINEQFF	TGTGCCAGCACGGTCTGGCAGGGGGCTATCAATGAGCAGTTCTTC
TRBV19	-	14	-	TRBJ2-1	CASRPRGGINEQFF	TGTGCCAGTCGACCTAGGGGGGGGATCAATGAGCAGTTCTTC
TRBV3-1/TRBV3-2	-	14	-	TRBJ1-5	CASSQEGTRQPQHF	TGTGCCAGCAGCCAAGAAGGGACAAGGCAGCCCCAGCATTTT
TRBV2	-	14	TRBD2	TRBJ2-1	CASRTGTNYNEQFF	TGTGCCAGCAGGACCGGGACTAACTACAATGAGCAGTTCTTC
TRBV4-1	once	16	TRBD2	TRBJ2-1	CASSQRGLAADLEQFF	TGCGCCAGCAGCCAAAGAGGACTAGCGGCGGATCTCGAGCAGTTCTTC
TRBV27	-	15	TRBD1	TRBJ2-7	CASSPSGTGFFEQYF	TGTGCCAGCAGTCCCTCCGGGACAGGGTTCTTCGAGCAGTACTTC
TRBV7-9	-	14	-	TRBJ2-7	CASSLQDSTYEQYF	TGTGCCAGCAGCTTGCAGGACTCTACCTACGAGCAGTACTTC
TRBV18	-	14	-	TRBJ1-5	CASSPQRVGQPQHF	TGTGCCAGCTCACCACAAAGGGTTGGTCAGCCCCAGCATTTT
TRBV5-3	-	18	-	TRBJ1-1	CARSFGLALLHGNTEAFF	TGTGCCAGAAGCTTCGGACTAGCGCTCCTCCATGGGAACACTGAAGCTTTCTTT
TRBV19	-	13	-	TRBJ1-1	CASSRTTNTEAFF	TGTGCCAGTAGTCGAACGACGAACACTGAAGCTTTCTTT
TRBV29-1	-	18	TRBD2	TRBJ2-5	CSVEGGTSGRERQETQYF	TGCAGCGTTGAAGGGGGGACTAGCGGGAGGGAAAGACAAGAGACCCAGTACTTC
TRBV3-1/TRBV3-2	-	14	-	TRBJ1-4	CASSHLAGGEKLFF	TGTGCCAGCAGCCACTTGGCCGGCGGTGAAAAACTGTTTTTT
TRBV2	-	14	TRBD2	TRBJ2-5	CASGLAGGQGTQYF	TGTGCCAGCGGACTAGCGGGAGGTCAAGGGACCCAGTACTTC
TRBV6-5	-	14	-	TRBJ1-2	CASSYSQGREGYTF	TGTGCCAGCAGTTACTCGCAGGGGCGGGAGGGCTACACCTTC
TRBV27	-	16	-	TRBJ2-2	CASSLRGTLGAGELFF	TGTGCCAGCAGTTTACGCGGGACATTAGGGGCCGGGGAGCTGTTTTTT
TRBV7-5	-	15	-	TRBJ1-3	CARNLTGVLGNTIYF	TGTGCCAGGAACCTGACAGGGGTACTTGGAAACACCATATATTTT
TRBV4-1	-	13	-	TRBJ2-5	CASSQADRGTQYF	TGCGCCAGCAGCCAAGCTGATAGAGGGACCCAGTACTTC
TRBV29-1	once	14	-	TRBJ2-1	CSVATATAYNEQFF	TGCAGCGTAGCGACTGCGACCGCTTACAATGAGCAGTTCTTC
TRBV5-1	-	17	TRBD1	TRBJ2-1	CASSQTDRGLSYNEQFF	TGCGCCAGCAGCCAAACGGACAGGGGACTCTCCTACAATGAGCAGTTCTTC
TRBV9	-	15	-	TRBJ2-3	CASSVTWGHTDTQYF	TGTGCCAGCAGCGTAACTTGGGGGCACACAGATACGCAGTATTTT
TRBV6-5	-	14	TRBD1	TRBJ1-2	CASSYGTGNYGYTF	TGTGCCAGCAGTTACGGGACAGGGAACTATGGCTACACCTTC
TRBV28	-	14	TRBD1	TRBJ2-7	CASRPGGATYEQYF	TGTGCCAGCAGGCCAGGGGGCGCAACCTACGAGCAGTACTTC
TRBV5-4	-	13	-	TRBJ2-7	CASSFPGIPEQYF	TGTGCCAGCAGCTTCCCAGGGATTCCCGAGCAGTACTTC
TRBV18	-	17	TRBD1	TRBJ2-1	CASSPQQGLIHYNEQFF	TGTGCCAGCTCACCCCAACAGGGGCTAATTCACTACAATGAGCAGTTCTTC
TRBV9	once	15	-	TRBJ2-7	CASSVEQGQSYEQYF	TGTGCCAGCAGCGTAGAACAGGGTCAGAGCTACGAGCAGTACTTC
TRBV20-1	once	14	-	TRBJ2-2	CSASAFPSTGELFF	TGCAGTGCTAGTGCATTCCCCTCCACCGGGGAGCTGTTTTTT
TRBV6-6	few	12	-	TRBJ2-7	CASSPTTYEQYF	TGTGCCAGCAGTCCCACAACCTACGAGCAGTACTTC
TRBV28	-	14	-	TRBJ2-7	CASGPRQNSYEQYF	TGTGCCAGCGGACCTAGACAGAACTCCTACGAGCAGTACTTC
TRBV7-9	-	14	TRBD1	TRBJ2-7	CASSTRGQIYEQYF	TGTGCCAGCAGCACCAGGGGACAGATCTACGAGCAGTACTTC
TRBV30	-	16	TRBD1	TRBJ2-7	CAWRPRGTVSSYEQYF	TGTGCCTGGAGGCCCAGGGGGACAGTGAGCTCCTACGAGCAGTACTTC
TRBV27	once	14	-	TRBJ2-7	CASSLQGGVYEQYF	TGTGCCAGCAGTTTACAGGGGGGCGTGTACGAGCAGTACTTC
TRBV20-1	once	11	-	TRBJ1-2	CSARRGDGYTF	TGCAGTGCCCGGCGGGGCGATGGCTACACCTTC
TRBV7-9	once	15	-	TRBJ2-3	CASTPTPASTDTQYF	TGTGCCAGCACCCCCACACCCGCAAGTACAGATACGCAGTATTTT
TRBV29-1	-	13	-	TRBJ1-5	CSVGTDTNQPQHF	TGCAGCGTCGGGACCGACACAAATCAGCCCCAGCATTTT
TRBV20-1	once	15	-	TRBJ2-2	CSASVAGLDTGELFF	TGCAGTGCTAGTGTCGCGGGATTGGACACCGGGGAGCTGTTTTTT